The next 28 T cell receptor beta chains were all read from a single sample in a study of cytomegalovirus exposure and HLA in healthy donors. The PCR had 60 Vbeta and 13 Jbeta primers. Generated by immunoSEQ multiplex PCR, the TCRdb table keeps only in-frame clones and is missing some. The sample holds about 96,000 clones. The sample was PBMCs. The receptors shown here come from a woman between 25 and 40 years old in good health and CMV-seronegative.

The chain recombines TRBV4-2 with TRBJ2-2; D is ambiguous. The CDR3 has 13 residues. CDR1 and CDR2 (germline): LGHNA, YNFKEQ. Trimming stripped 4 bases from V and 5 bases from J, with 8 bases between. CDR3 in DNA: TGTGCCAGCAGCCCACAGAAGACCGGGGAGCTGTTTTTT. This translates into CASSPQKTGELFF.

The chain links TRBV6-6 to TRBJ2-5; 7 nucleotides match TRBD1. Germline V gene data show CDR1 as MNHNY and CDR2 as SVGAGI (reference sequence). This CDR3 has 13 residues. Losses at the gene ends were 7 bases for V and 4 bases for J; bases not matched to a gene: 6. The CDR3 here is CASTMGDRETQYF. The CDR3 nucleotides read TGTGCCAGCACCATGGGGGACAGAGAGACCCAGTACTTC.

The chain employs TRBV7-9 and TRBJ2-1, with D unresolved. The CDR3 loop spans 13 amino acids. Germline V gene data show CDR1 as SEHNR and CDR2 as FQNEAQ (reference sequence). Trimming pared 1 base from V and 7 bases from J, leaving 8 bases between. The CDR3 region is CASSLDTVNEQFF. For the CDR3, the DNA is TGTGCCAGCAGCTTAGATACGGTTAATGAGCAGTTCTTC.

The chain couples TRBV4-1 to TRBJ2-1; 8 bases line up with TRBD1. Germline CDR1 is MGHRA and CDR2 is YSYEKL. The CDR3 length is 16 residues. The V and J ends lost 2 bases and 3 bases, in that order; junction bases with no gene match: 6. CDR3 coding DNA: TGCGCCAGCAGCCAACTTGGACAGGGTGACTACAATGAGCAGTTCTTC. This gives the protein CASSQLGQGDYNEQFF.

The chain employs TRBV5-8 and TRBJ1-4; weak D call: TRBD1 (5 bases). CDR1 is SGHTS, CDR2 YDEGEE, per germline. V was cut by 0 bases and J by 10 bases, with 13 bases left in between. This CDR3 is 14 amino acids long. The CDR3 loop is CASSLDRGFGKLFF. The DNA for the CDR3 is TGTGCCAGCAGCTTGGATAGGGGATTCGGAAAACTGTTTTTT.

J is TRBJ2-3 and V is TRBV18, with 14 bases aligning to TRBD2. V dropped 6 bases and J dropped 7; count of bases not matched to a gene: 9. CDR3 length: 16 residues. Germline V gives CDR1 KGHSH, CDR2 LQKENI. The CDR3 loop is CASSYGTSGSENTQYF. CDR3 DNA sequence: TGTGCCAGCTCGTACGGGACTAGCGGGAGCGAGAATACGCAGTATTTT.

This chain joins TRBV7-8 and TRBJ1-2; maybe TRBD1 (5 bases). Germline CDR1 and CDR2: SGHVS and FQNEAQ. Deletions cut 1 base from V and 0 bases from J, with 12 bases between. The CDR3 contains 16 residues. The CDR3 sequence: CASSLGGSAANYGYTF. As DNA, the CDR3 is TGTGCCAGCAGCTTAGGGGGCTCTGCGGCTAACTATGGCTACACCTTC.

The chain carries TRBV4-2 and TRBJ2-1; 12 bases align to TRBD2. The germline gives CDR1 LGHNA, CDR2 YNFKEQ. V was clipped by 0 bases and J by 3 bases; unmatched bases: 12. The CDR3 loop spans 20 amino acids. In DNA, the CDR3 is TGTGCCAGCAGCCAAGATCAACTAGCGGGGGGCCTCCCCCTCTACAATGAGCAGTTCTTC. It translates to CASSQDQLAGGLPLYNEQFF.

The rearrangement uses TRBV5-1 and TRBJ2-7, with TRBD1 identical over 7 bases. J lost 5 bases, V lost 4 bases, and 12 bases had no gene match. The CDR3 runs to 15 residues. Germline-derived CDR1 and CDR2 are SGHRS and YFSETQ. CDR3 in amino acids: CASSLPRQGPNEQYF. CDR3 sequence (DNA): TGCGCCAGCAGCCTTCCCCGACAGGGTCCCAACGAGCAGTACTTC.

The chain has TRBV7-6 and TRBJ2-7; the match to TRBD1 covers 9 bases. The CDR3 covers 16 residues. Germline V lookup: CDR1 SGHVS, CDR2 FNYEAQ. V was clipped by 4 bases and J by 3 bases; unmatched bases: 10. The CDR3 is CASSSPQGAKGYEQYF. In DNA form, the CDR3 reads TGTGCCAGCAGCTCCCCACAGGGGGCAAAGGGCTACGAGCAGTACTTC.

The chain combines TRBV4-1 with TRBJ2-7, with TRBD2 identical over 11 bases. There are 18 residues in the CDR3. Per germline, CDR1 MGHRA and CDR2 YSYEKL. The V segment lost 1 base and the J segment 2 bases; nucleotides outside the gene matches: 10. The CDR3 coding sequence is TGCGCCAGCAGCCAAGTTGCTAGCGGGGGGTCCTTCCCCTACGAGCAGTACTTC. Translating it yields CASSQVASGGSFPYEQYF.

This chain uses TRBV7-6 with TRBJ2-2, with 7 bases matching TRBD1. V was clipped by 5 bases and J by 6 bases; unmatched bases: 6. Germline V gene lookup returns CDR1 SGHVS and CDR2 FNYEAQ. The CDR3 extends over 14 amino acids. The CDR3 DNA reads TGTGCCAGCAGCGTCAACAGGGGAGCCGGGGAGCTGTTTTTT. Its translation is CASSVNRGAGELFF.

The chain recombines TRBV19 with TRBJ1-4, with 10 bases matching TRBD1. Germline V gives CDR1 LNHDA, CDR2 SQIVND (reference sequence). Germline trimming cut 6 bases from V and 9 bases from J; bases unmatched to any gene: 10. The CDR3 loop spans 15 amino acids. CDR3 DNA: TGTGCCAGTAGCGGTCGGGGACAGGGGCGACAAAAACTGTTTTTT. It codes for CASSGRGQGRQKLFF.

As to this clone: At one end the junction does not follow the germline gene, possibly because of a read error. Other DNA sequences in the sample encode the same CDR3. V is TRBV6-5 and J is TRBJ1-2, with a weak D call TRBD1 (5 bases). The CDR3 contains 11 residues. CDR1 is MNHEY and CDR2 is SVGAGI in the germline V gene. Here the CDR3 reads CASRRDYGYTF. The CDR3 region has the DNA TGTGCCAGCAGGCGGGACTATGGTTACACCTTC.

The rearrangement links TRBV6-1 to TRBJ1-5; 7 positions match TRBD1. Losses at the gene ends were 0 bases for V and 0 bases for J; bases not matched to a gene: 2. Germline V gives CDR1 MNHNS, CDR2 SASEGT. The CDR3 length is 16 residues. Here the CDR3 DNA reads TGTGCCAGCAGTGAAGCCTACAGGGGTAGCAATCAGCCCCAGCATTTT. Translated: CASSEAYRGSNQPQHF.

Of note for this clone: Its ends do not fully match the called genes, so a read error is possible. CDR3 in DNA: TGTGCCAGCTCCCTCTCAGGGACTCAGCCCCGGCATTTT. It is translated as CASSLSGTQPRHF. The gene calls are TRBV27 and TRBJ1-5; D possibly corresponds to TRBD1 (5 bases). This CDR3 is 13 amino acids long. Germline V gene sequence: CDR1 MNHEY, CDR2 SMNVEV (reference sequence).

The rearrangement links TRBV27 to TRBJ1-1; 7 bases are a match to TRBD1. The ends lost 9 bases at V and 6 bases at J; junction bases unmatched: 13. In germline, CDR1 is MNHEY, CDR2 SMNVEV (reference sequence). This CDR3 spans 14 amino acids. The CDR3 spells CASSLTHRGAEAFF. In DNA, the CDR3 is TGTGCCAGTTCCCTTACCCACAGGGGAGCTGAAGCTTTCTTT.

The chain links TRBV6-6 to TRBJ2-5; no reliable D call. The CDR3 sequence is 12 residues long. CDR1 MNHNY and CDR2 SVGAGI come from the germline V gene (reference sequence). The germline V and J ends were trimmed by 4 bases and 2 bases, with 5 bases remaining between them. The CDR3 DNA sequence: TGTGCCAGCAGTTTGAGTCAAGAGACCCAGTACTTC. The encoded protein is CASSLSQETQYF.

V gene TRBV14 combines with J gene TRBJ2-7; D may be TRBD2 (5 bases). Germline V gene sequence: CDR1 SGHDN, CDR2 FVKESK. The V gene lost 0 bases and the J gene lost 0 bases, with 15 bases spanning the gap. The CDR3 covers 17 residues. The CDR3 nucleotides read TGTGCCAGCAGCCAAGATGAGAGCCCGGGGTACTCCTACGAGCAGTACTTC. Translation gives CASSQDESPGYSYEQYF.

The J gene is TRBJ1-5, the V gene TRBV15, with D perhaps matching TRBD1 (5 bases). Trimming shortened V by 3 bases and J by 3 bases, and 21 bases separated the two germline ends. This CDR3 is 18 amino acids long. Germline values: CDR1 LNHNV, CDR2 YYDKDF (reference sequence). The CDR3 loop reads CATSSIWQGGWDNQPQHF. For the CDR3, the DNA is TGTGCCACCAGCAGCATTTGGCAGGGAGGCTGGGACAATCAGCCCCAGCATTTT. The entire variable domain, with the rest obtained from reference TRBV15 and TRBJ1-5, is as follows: DAMVIQNPRYQVTQFGKPVTLSCSQTLNHNVMYWYQQKSSQAPKLLFHYYDKDFNNEADTPDNFQSRRPNTSFCFLDIRSPGLGDTAMYLCATSSIWQGGWDNQPQHFGDGTRLSIL.

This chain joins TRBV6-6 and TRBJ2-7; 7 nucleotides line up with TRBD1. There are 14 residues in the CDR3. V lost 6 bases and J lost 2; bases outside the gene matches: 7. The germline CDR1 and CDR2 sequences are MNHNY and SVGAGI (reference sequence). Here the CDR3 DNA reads TGTGCCAGCAGCGATGGACAGGCCGCCTACGAGCAGTACTTC. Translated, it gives CASSDGQAAYEQYF.

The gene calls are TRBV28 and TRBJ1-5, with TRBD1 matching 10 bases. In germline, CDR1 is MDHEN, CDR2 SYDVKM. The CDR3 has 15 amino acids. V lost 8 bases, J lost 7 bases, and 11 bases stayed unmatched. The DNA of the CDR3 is TGTGCCAGCGATCCAATCGGACAGGGGGGACAGCCCCAGCATTTT. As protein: CASDPIGQGGQPQHF.

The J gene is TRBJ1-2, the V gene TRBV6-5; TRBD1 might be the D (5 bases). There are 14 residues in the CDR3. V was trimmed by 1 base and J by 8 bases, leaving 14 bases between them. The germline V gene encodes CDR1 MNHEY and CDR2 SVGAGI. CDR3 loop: CASSYYQGLGGYTF. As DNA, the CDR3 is TGTGCCAGCAGTTACTATCAGGGCCTTGGCGGCTACACCTTC.

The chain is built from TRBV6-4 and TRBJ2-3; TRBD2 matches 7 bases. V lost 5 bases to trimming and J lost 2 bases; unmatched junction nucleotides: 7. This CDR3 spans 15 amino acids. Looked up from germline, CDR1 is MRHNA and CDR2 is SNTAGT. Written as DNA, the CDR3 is TGTGCCAGCAGTCCCCAGGGAGGGGTCACAGATACGCAGTATTTT. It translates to CASSPQGGVTDTQYF.

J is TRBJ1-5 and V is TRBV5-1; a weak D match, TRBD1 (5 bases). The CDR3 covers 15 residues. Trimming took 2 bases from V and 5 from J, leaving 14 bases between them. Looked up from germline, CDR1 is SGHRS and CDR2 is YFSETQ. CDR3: CASSFGGRDDQPQHF. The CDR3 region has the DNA TGCGCCAGCAGCTTTGGTGGGCGGGACGATCAGCCCCAGCATTTT.

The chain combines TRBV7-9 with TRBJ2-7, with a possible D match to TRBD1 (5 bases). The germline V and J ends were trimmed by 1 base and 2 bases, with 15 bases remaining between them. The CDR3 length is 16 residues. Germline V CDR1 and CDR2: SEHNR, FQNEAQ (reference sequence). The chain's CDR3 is CASSLVPAGPPYEQYF. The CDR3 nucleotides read TGTGCCAGCAGCTTAGTCCCGGCAGGGCCACCCTACGAGCAGTACTTC.

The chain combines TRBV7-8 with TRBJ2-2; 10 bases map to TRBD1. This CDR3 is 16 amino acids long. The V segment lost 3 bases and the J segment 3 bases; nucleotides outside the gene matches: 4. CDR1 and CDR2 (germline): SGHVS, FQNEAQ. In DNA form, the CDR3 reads TGTGCCAGCAGCTTCCTCGGGACAGGGGACACCGGGGAGCTGTTTTTT. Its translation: CASSFLGTGDTGELFF.

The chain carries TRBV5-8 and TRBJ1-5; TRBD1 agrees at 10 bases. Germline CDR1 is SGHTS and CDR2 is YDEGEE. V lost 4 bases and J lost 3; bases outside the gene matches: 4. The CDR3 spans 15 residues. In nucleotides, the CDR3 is TGTGCCAGCAGCGCGACAGGGGGCAACAATCAGCCCCAGCATTTT. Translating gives CASSATGGNNQPQHF.